The clone carrying this T cell receptor (beta chain) was detected only a few times. The antigen remains undetermined. This specimen comes from a study of cytomegalovirus exposure and HLA in healthy donors. The CDR3 runs to 17 residues. Germline CDR1 is SGHNT and CDR2 is YENEEA. V shed 0 bases, J shed 2 bases, and the junction held 8 bases outside the gene matches. The study ran its PCR with 60 Vbeta and 13 Jbeta primers. The assay was immunoSEQ multiplex PCR, and TCRdb's table has in-frame clones only and misses some. The sample has about 130,000 clones, more than 70% seen once. General observations from the study: Later on, a genetic analysis was performed. It linked a missense variant in DCLRE1C with V- and J-gene trimming of TCR beta. An analysis was carried out at a later point. It showed that HLA-associated TCR beta chains were more clonally expanded than equally common non-associated chains. According to reports, the classifier identified cytomegalovirus status with high specificity and sensitivity.

The sequencing sample was made of PBMCs. The sequence derives from a man aged 35 to 55 in good health and CMV-seronegative. V gene TRBV11-3 combines with J gene TRBJ2-7; 9 positions agree with TRBD1. The CDR3 sequence: CASSLDRWDRATYEQYF. Written as DNA, the CDR3 is TGTGCCAGCAGCTTAGATCGTTGGGACAGGGCCACCTACGAGCAGTACTTC.